Shown below are 21 T cell receptor beta chains from a single sample sequenced in a study of shared clonotypes between healthy human individuals. This table comes from immunoSEQ multiplex PCR, and its TCRdb copy is limited to in-frame clones, with some not included. The data contain millions of clones, 85% to 95% of them singletons. Sample: naive CD4+ T cells sorted from blood. The subset here: CD45RA+ positively selected. The receptor source for this set is a man between 18 and 35 years old in good health.

The rearrangement links TRBV6-1 to TRBJ1-5; D not resolved. CDR3 size: 13 residues. CDR1 and CDR2 (germline): MNHNS, SASEGT. Trimming shortened V by 6 bases and J by 7 bases, and 13 bases separated the two germline ends. CDR3 sequence reads: CASSLKREQPQHF. The CDR3 DNA reads TGTGCCAGCAGCCTAAAAAGGGAACAGCCCCAGCATTTT.

This sequence joins TRBV5-1 and TRBJ1-2, with no clear D. The CDR3 covers 15 residues. CDR1 and CDR2 (germline): SGHRS, YFSETQ. Trimming stripped 3 bases from V and 0 bases from J, with 12 bases between. CDR3 in amino acids: CASSSLRETNYGYTF. CDR3 in DNA: TGCGCCAGCAGCTCGCTCCGGGAGACTAACTATGGCTACACCTTC.

The chain uses TRBV30 and TRBJ2-5; 9 nucleotides agree with TRBD2. Trimming at V came to 1 base and at J to 5 bases, leaving 11 bases not matched to a gene. The CDR3 contains 16 residues. The germline V gene has CDR1 GTSNPN and CDR2 SVGIG (reference sequence). The CDR3 loop is CAWSGGTSRLGETQYF. DNA for the CDR3: TGTGCCTGGAGTGGGGGGACTAGCAGGCTTGGGGAGACCCAGTACTTC.

The CDR3 DNA reads as TGTGCCAGCACCTCCCTAGCGGGGCTTCCCACAGATACGCAGTATTTT. It codes for CASTSLAGLPTDTQYF. V is TRBV6-4 and J is TRBJ2-3; 9 nucleotides align to TRBD2. V lost 7 bases to trimming and J lost 2 bases; unmatched junction nucleotides: 10. Germline V gene data show CDR1 as MRHNA and CDR2 as SNTAGT. The CDR3 runs 16 residues.

The chain has TRBV30 and TRBJ2-3, with 9 nucleotides matching TRBD1. V lost 0 bases, J lost 4 bases, and 5 bases stayed unmatched. There are 15 residues in the CDR3. Germline V gene lookup returns CDR1 GTSNPN and CDR2 SVGIG (reference sequence). The chain's CDR3 is CAWSVRTGVADTQYF. The CDR3, as DNA: TGTGCCTGGAGTGTCCGGACAGGGGTGGCAGATACGCAGTATTTT.

The CDR3, as DNA: TGTGCCAGTAAGGGAGCAGGGGCTTCCACCTACGAGCAGTACTTC. Translated, it gives CASKGAGASTYEQYF. V gene TRBV19 combines with J gene TRBJ2-7; weak D call: TRBD1 (6 bases). Per the germline V gene, CDR1 is LNHDA and CDR2 is SQIVND (reference sequence). The V end lost 7 bases, the J end lost 2 bases, and 18 bases lay between the germline ends. CDR3 size: 15 residues.

The CDR3 DNA sequence: TGTGCCAGTTTCCGGACTGCTCGGGGAAAACTGTTTTTT. It is translated as CASFRTARGKLFF. The chain uses TRBV6-4 and TRBJ1-4, with D unclear. Germline V CDR1 and CDR2: MRHNA, SNTAGT. This CDR3 has 13 residues. V was shortened by 9 bases and J by 10 bases, with 18 bases between the two germline ends.

The chain is built from TRBV6-5 and TRBJ1-5; D gene ambiguous. V gave up 6 bases and J gave up 3 bases, with 9 bases separating them. Germline V CDR1 and CDR2: MNHEY, SVGAGI. The CDR3 runs 13 residues. CDR3 loop: CASSGESNQPQHF. CDR3 DNA: TGTGCCAGCAGCGGGGAGTCCAATCAGCCCCAGCATTTT.

The V and J genes are TRBV11-3 and TRBJ1-4, with 8 bases that match TRBD1. The V and J ends lost 5 bases and 8 bases, in that order; junction bases with no gene match: 10. The germline CDR1 and CDR2 sequences are SGHNT and YENEEA. The CDR3 covers 15 residues. The CDR3 is CASSTRQGTEEKLFF. The CDR3 coding sequence is TGTGCCAGCAGCACCCGACAGGGGACGGAGGAAAAACTGTTTTTT.

This chain links TRBV6-6 with TRBJ2-7; the D gene is possibly TRBD1 (6 bases). The CDR3 length is 14 residues. Germline CDR1 is MNHNY and CDR2 is SVGAGI (reference sequence). With 8 bases removed from V and 5 bases from J, the gap between germline ends came to 19 bases. CDR3 loop: CASRNPTGLDEQYF. The CDR3 DNA follows: TGTGCCAGCCGAAACCCGACAGGCCTGGACGAGCAGTACTTC.

The CDR3 region has the DNA TGTGCCAGCAGTGATGAGCCTAGCGGTATTTTGAGCGAGCAGTACTTC. Translating it yields CASSDEPSGILSEQYF. The chain has TRBV2 and TRBJ2-7; 7 bases are a match to TRBD2. J gave up 6 bases and V 3 bases, and 14 bases lay outside the gene matches. Germline V gives CDR1 SNHLY, CDR2 FYNNEI. The CDR3 contains 16 residues.

Here the CDR3 DNA reads TGTGCCAGCAGTTACTTTGGGGAGCTGTTTTTT. This codes for CASSYFGELFF. The V call is TRBV6-5, the J call TRBJ2-2; D is unresolved. The V gene's germline CDR1 is MNHEY and CDR2 SVGAGI. The CDR3 extends over 11 amino acids. V dropped 1 base and J dropped 8 bases, with 2 bases sitting between them.

This chain uses TRBV30 with TRBJ2-5, with 12 positions matching TRBD2. V lost 2 bases and J lost 3; bases outside the gene matches: 10. Germline loops: CDR1 GTSNPN, CDR2 SVGIG (reference sequence). The CDR3 totals 17 residues. In nucleotides, the CDR3 is TGTGCCTGGAGTAGGAGGCCTAGCGGGGGGGCCGAAGAGACCCAGTACTTC. Residues: CAWSRRPSGGAEETQYF.

Of note for this clone: This sample also contains other DNA sequences that code for the same CDR3. The J gene is TRBJ2-7, the V gene TRBV19, with 8 bases matching TRBD1. CDR3 size: 13 residues. The V gene end was trimmed by 3 bases and the J gene end by 4 bases; junction bases not matched to a gene: 2. From germline, CDR1 is LNHDA and CDR2 SQIVND (reference sequence). In nucleotides, the CDR3 is TGTGCCAGTAGTATGCGACAGGGGTACGAGCAGTACTTC. Its protein is CASSMRQGYEQYF.

The chain joins TRBV6-5 to TRBJ2-7, with 8 positions matching TRBD1. The CDR3 extends over 13 amino acids. Trimming took 7 bases from V and 7 from J; bases not matched to a gene: 9. Germline values: CDR1 MNHEY, CDR2 SVGAGI. The CDR3 DNA is TGTGCCAGCACACGGGGCAGGGGGCTTGAGCAGTACTTC. It translates to CASTRGRGLEQYF.

The J gene is TRBJ2-6, the V gene TRBV30; the D gene is possibly TRBD1 (6 bases). There are 13 residues in the CDR3. With 6 bases removed from V and 2 bases from J, the gap between germline ends came to 8 bases. From germline, CDR1 is GTSNPN and CDR2 SVGIG (reference sequence). In nucleotides, the CDR3 is TGTGCCTGCCACAGGGCTGGGGCCAACGTCCTGACTTTC. Translation gives CACHRAGANVLTF.

This sequence joins TRBV2 and TRBJ1-2, with D possibly matching TRBD1 (5 bases). Germline loops: CDR1 SNHLY, CDR2 FYNNEI. Trimming left V 1 base short and J 9 bases short, with 9 bases between. This CDR3 contains 12 residues. CDR3 nucleotide sequence: TGTGCCAGCAGTGAAGGACAGCTCCGCTACACCTTC. Residues: CASSEGQLRYTF.

The chain joins TRBV6-6 to TRBJ2-2; D possibly corresponds to TRBD1 (5 bases). V was shortened by 0 bases and J by 6 bases, with 11 bases between the two germline ends. Germline V CDR1 and CDR2: MNHNY, SVGAGI (reference sequence). CDR3 size: 15 residues. CDR3 region: CASSYSVGRAGELFF. CDR3 DNA: TGTGCCAGCAGTTACTCGGTTGGCAGGGCCGGGGAGCTGTTTTTT.

This chain uses TRBV4-3 with TRBJ2-1; TRBD2 is a possible D gene (6 bases). The CDR3 spans 19 residues. V lost 1 base to trimming and J lost 6 bases, with 25 bases between them. Germline CDR1 and CDR2: LGHNA and YSLEER. The CDR3 sequence: CASSQAAPILGRDFNEQFF. The CDR3, as DNA: TGCGCCAGCAGCCAAGCGGCCCCTATCTTGGGCAGGGACTTCAATGAGCAGTTCTTC.

The chain is built from TRBV5-6 and TRBJ1-1; maybe TRBD1 (5 bases). The CDR3 sequence is 11 residues long. Trimming cost V 4 bases and J 7 bases, with 8 bases left between them. Looked up from germline, CDR1 is SGHDT and CDR2 is YYEEEE. CDR3 coding DNA: TGTGCCAGCAGCCAGGGTGGTGAAGCTTTCTTT. It encodes CASSQGGEAFF.

This chain links TRBV5-1 with TRBJ2-2; 8 bases match TRBD1. The CDR3 runs to 15 residues. Germline lookup yields CDR1 SGHRS and CDR2 YFSETQ. The junction had 3 bases not matched to a gene; V was cut back by 5 bases and J by 0 bases. The CDR3 protein is CASSMDRANTGELFF. The CDR3 nucleotides are TGCGCCAGCAGTATGGACAGGGCGAACACCGGGGAGCTGTTTTTT.